The 25 T cell receptor beta chains listed next were all sequenced from one sample in a study of radiotherapy plus CTLA-4 blockade in lung cancer. Sequencing used immunoSEQ multiplex PCR; TCRdb keeps in-frame clones, though not all of them. The repertoire consists of about 120,000 clones, with about four fifths occurring once and the leading ten covering 4.5% to 5.5%. The sample consisted of peripheral blood, taken from a patient treated with radiotherapy plus ipilimumab. These receptors were obtained from a human donor with non-small cell lung cancer who had a partial response to radiotherapy plus ipilimumab.

CDR3 in amino acids: CASRGYGNTIYF. In DNA, the CDR3 is TGTGCCAGTAGGGGCTACGGAAACACCATATATTTT. The genes are TRBV19 and TRBJ1-3; D is unclear. Per the germline V gene, CDR1 is LNHDA and CDR2 is SQIVND (reference sequence). The CDR3 has 12 residues. The V end lost 6 bases, the J end lost 4 bases, and 7 bases lay between the germline ends.

CDR3 loop: CASSLTGGYEQYV. The CDR3 DNA sequence: TGTGCCAGCAGTCTAACAGGGGGCTACGAGCAGTACGTC. The chain couples TRBV5-5 to TRBJ2-7, with 8 nucleotides matching TRBD1. The CDR3 sequence is 13 residues long. The J segment lost 3 bases and the V segment lost 5 bases, leaving 4 bases of the junction unmatched. Germline values: CDR1 SGHKS, CDR2 YYEKEE (reference sequence).

The chain links TRBV28 to TRBJ2-7; a weak D match, TRBD1 (5 bases). V was trimmed by 6 bases and J by 3 bases, leaving 15 bases between them. Germline lookup yields CDR1 MDHEN and CDR2 SYDVKM. This CDR3 is built from 14 residues. Here the CDR3 reads CASSPSSGYYEQYF. CDR3 DNA: TGTGCCAGCAGCCCCTCTTCAGGGTACTACGAGCAGTACTTC.

The chain is built from TRBV10-3 and TRBJ1-2; D remains unclear. The CDR3 length is 13 residues. Germline CDR1 reads ENHRY; CDR2 reads SYGVKD. Between the trimmed V and J ends, which lost 4 bases and 2 bases, there was a span of 8 bases. The CDR3 reads CAISGTANYGYTF. The CDR3 bases are TGTGCCATCAGTGGTACAGCAAACTATGGCTACACCTTC.

The chain is built from TRBV15 and TRBJ2-5, with 7 positions matching TRBD1. Judging by the DNA end, TRBJ2-7 fits better; the J call may be wrong. CDR3 length: 14 amino acids. CDR1 and CDR2 (germline): LNHNV, YYDKDF (reference sequence). The CDR3 loop is CATTARTGSYEQYF. CDR3 nucleotide sequence: TGTGCCACCACCGCCCGGACAGGCTCCTACGAGCAGTACTTC.

This rearrangement joins TRBV28 to TRBJ2-5; 7 nucleotides align to TRBD2. Germline V gene lookup returns CDR1 MDHEN and CDR2 SYDVKM. The CDR3 sequence is 14 residues long. V lost 7 bases, J lost 1 base, and 6 bases stayed unmatched. CDR3 coding DNA: TGTGCCAGCAAGCTCGCGGGGGTCCAAGAGACCCAGTACTTC. Translated, it gives CASKLAGVQETQYF.

This clone was found once. CDR3 in amino acids: CASSQDKTGTTEAFF. CDR3 in DNA: TGTGCCAGCAGCCAAGATAAGACAGGGACGACTGAAGCTTTCTTT. This rearrangement joins TRBV4-2 to TRBJ1-1; 7 bases fit TRBD1. This CDR3 spans 15 amino acids. Trimming at V came to 0 bases and at J to 5 bases, leaving 6 bases not matched to a gene. Germline V gives CDR1 LGHNA, CDR2 YNFKEQ.

The chain uses TRBV7-6 and TRBJ1-5; no reliable D call. Trimming took off 5 bases at V and 3 bases at J, with 8 bases between the two ends. Germline V gives CDR1 SGHVS, CDR2 FNYEAQ. This CDR3 region has 13 residues. The CDR3 loop is CASSARANQPQHF. In DNA form, the CDR3 reads TGTGCCAGCAGCGCGCGGGCCAATCAGCCCCAGCATTTT.

The table lists this clone with a few counts. The V gene is TRBV6-1, the J gene TRBJ1-3; a possible D gene is TRBD1 (5 bases). This CDR3 has 17 amino acids. Deletions cut 4 bases from V and 4 bases from J, with 20 bases between. Per germline, CDR1 MNHNS and CDR2 SASEGT. The CDR3 DNA sequence: TGTGCCAGCAGTGTGTTTGACCTACCGGGGGTCGGAAACACCATATATTTT. It is translated as CASSVFDLPGVGNTIYF.

Only one count was recorded for this clone. This sequence joins TRBV18 and TRBJ1-5; 8 positions match TRBD1. Losses at the gene ends were 3 bases for V and 4 bases for J; bases not matched to a gene: 5. The germline gives CDR1 KGHSH, CDR2 LQKENI. The CDR3 has 15 amino acids. The CDR3 bases are TGTGCCAGCTCACCTCCGGGACAGGAGAATCAGCCCCAGCATTTT. Translating it yields CASSPPGQENQPQHF.

J is TRBJ1-6 and V is TRBV28; 9 nucleotides align to TRBD1. V lost 4 bases to trimming and J lost 5 bases; unmatched junction nucleotides: 3. This CDR3 spans 15 amino acids. Germline V gene lookup returns CDR1 MDHEN and CDR2 SYDVKM. The CDR3 sequence: CASSSGQGNNSPLHF. In DNA, the CDR3 is TGTGCCAGCAGTTCTGGACAGGGGAATAATTCACCCCTCCACTTT.

V gene TRBV18 combines with J gene TRBJ2-3; 7 nucleotides align to TRBD1. CDR1 KGHSH and CDR2 LQKENI come from the germline V gene. The ends lost 3 bases at V and 2 bases at J; junction bases unmatched: 8. This CDR3 has 16 amino acids. The CDR3 nucleotides are TGTGCCAGCTCACCGGTAGGGGGCAGCGACACAGATACGCAGTATTTT. The encoded protein is CASSPVGGSDTDTQYF.

The chain has TRBV14 and TRBJ2-6, with 7 bases identical to TRBD1. The CDR3 sequence is 19 residues long. V was pared by 5 bases and J by 0 bases, with 13 bases of the junction left unmatched. The V gene's germline CDR1 is SGHDN and CDR2 FVKESK. The CDR3 nucleotides are TGTGCCAGCAGCTACACCGGACAGGCGAGAAACTCTGGGGCCAACGTCCTGACTTTC. Translated, it gives CASSYTGQARNSGANVLTF.

This chain connects TRBV5-4 to TRBJ2-5; 10 nucleotides line up with TRBD2. Looked up from germline, CDR1 is SGHNT and CDR2 is YYREEE (reference sequence). The length of the CDR3 is 15 residues. With V trimmed by 1 base and J by 2 bases, 2 bases remained unmatched. CDR3 sequence reads: CASSLSSGRQETQYF. Here the CDR3 DNA reads TGTGCCAGCAGCTTGTCTAGCGGGAGACAAGAGACCCAGTACTTC.

This rearrangement joins TRBV13 to TRBJ2-1, with D unclear. With 5 bases removed from V and 9 bases from J, the gap between germline ends came to 11 bases. Germline V gene lookup returns CDR1 PRHDT and CDR2 FYEKMQ (reference sequence). The CDR3 extends over 12 amino acids. The CDR3 bases are TGTGCCAGCAGCCTCCCTCTCGGTGAGCAGTTCTTC. Translated, it gives CASSLPLGEQFF.

The chain has TRBV4-2 and TRBJ2-5, with TRBD2 matching 7 bases. TRBJ2-7 explains the end of the DNA better; the J call may be wrong. CDR3 length: 15 residues. Looked up from germline, CDR1 is LGHNA and CDR2 is YNFKEQ. In DNA, the CDR3 is TGTGCCAGCAGCCAAGATGCGGGAGACTCCTACGAGCAGTACTTC. Its translation is CASSQDAGDSYEQYF.

This sequence joins TRBV7-2 and TRBJ2-5; D is possibly TRBD1 (6 bases). The germline V gene encodes CDR1 SGHTA and CDR2 FQGNSA. The CDR3 has 15 amino acids. V lost 3 bases and J 0 bases, leaving 11 bases between the germline ends. CDR3 in amino acids: CASSFGGRNQETQYF. For the CDR3, the DNA is TGTGCCAGCAGCTTTGGGGGCCGGAACCAAGAGACCCAGTACTTC.

This chain uses TRBV11-2 with TRBJ2-3; 9 bases are a match to TRBD1. Germline-derived CDR1 and CDR2 are SGHAT and FQNNGV. After removal of 4 bases from V and 1 base from J, the junction contained 12 bases not matched to a gene. The CDR3 covers 18 residues. Written as DNA, the CDR3 is TGTGCCAGCAGCTCAGTTTATAACAGGGGGCTAGGCACAGATACGCAGTATTTT. It codes for CASSSVYNRGLGTDTQYF.

The chain combines TRBV28 with TRBJ1-2; the D gene is possibly TRBD1 (5 bases). CDR1 is MDHEN and CDR2 is SYDVKM in the germline V gene. CDR3 length equals 12 residues. Trimming took 7 bases from V and 5 from J, leaving 11 bases between them. CDR3 in DNA: TGTGCCAGCAACACTAAGGGGTATGGCTACACCTTC. Encoded protein: CASNTKGYGYTF.

Concerning this clone: A read error may produce the germline difference seen at one junction end. The V call is TRBV5-1, the J call TRBJ2-1; 8 bases align to TRBD2. Per germline, CDR1 SGHRS and CDR2 YFSETQ. The CDR3 consists of 16 residues. CDR3 amino acids: CASSLRSGGHYNEQLF. CDR3 bases: TGCGCCAGCAGCTTGAGGTCGGGGGGGCACTACAATGAGCAGCTCTTC. The full variable domain, rest sourced from reference TRBV5-1 and TRBJ2-1, is KAGVTQTPRYLIKTRGQQVTLSCSPISGHRSVSWYQQTPGQGLQFLFEYFSETQRNKGNFPGRFSGRQFSNSRSEMNVSTLELGDSALYLCASSLRSGGHYNEQLFGPGTRLTVL.

The chain links TRBV15 to TRBJ2-3, with 8 bases fitting TRBD1. This CDR3 has 15 residues. CDR1 and CDR2 (germline): LNHNV, YYDKDF (reference sequence). The J segment lost 3 bases and the V segment lost 4 bases, leaving 6 bases of the junction unmatched. CDR3 in amino acids: CATSMDRVGTDTQYF. The DNA of the CDR3 is TGTGCCACCAGCATGGACAGGGTGGGAACAGATACGCAGTATTTT.

J is TRBJ2-1 and V is TRBV28; TRBD2 agrees at 9 bases. The J segment lost 7 bases and the V segment lost 3 bases, leaving 16 bases of the junction unmatched. The germline V gene has CDR1 MDHEN and CDR2 SYDVKM. This CDR3 is 18 amino acids long. The CDR3 protein is CASSFWGGRAQGRNEQFF. For the CDR3, the DNA is TGTGCCAGCAGTTTTTGGGGCGGGAGGGCCCAAGGTAGGAATGAGCAGTTCTTC.

This chain joins TRBV4-1 and TRBJ2-1; 9 nucleotides align to TRBD2. V shed 0 bases, J shed 12 bases, and the junction held 6 bases outside the gene matches. This CDR3 has 14 residues. CDR1 and CDR2 from the germline V gene are MGHRA and YSYEKL. CDR3 sequence reads: CASSQDSAGGRQFF. DNA for the CDR3: TGCGCCAGCAGCCAAGATTCGGCGGGAGGGCGGCAGTTCTTC.

This clone has just a few counts. This rearrangement joins TRBV11-1 to TRBJ2-5, with 7 positions matching TRBD2. Germline assignment: CDR1 SGHAT and CDR2 FQDESV (reference sequence). V was pared by 1 base and J by 9 bases, with 17 bases of the junction left unmatched. The CDR3 runs to 17 residues. The DNA of the CDR3 is TGTGCCAGCAGCTTAGAGTTGGCTAGCGGCCTCGCGGTGTCCCAGTACTTC. It translates to CASSLELASGLAVSQYF. The full variable domain, with the rest looked up from reference TRBV11-1 and TRBJ2-5, is EAEVAQSPRYKITEKSQAVAFWCDPISGHATLYWYRQILGQGPELLVQFQDESVVDDSQLPKDRFSAERLKGVDSTLKIQPAELGDSAMYLCASSLELASGLAVSQYFGPGTRLLVL.

J is TRBJ2-1 and V is TRBV6-4, with a tentative D call TRBD2 (6 bases). This CDR3 has 14 residues. V was trimmed by 0 bases and J by 6 bases, leaving 9 bases between them. Germline V gives CDR1 MRHNA, CDR2 SNTAGT. CDR3 residues: CASSDSASANEQFF. CDR3 nucleotide sequence: TGTGCCAGCAGTGACTCGGCTAGCGCCAATGAGCAGTTCTTC.